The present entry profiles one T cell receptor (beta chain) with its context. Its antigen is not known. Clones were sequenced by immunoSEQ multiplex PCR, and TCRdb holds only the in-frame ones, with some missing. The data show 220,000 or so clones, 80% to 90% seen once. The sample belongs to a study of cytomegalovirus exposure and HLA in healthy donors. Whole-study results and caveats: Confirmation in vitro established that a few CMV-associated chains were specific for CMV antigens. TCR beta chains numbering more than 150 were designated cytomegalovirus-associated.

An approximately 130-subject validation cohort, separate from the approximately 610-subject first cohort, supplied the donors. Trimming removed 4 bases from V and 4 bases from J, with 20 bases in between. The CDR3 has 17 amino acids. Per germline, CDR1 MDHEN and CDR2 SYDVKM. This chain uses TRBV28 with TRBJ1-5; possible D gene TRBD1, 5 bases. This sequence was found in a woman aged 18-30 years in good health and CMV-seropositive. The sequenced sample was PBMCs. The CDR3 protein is CASSSLPGGQGNQPQHF. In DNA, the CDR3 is TGTGCCAGCAGTTCGTTACCGGGTGGGCAGGGAAATCAGCCCCAGCATTTT.